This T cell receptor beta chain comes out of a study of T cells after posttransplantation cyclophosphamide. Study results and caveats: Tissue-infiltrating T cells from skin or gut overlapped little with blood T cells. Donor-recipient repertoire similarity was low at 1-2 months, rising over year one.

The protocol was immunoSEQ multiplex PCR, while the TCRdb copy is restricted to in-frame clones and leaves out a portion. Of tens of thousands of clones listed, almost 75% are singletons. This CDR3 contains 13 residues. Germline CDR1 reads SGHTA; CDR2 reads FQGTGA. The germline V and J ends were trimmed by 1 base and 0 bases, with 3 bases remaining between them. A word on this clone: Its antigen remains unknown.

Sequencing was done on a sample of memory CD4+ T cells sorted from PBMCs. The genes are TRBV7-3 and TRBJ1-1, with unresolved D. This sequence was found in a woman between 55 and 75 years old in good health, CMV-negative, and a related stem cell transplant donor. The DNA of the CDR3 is TGTGCCAGCAGCTTAATAATGAACACTGAAGCTTTCTTT. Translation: CASSLIMNTEAFF.